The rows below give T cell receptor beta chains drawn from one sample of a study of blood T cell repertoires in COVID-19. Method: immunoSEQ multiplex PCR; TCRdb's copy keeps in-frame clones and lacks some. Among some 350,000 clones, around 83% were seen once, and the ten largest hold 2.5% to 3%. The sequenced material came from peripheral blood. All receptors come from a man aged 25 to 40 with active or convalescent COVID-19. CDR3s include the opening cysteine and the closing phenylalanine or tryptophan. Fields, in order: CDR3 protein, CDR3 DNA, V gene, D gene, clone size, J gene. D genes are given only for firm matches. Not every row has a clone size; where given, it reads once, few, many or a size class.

CASSPRTSGGAETDTQYF	TGTGCCAGCAGCCCCCGGACTAGCGGGGGGGCCGAGACAGATACGCAGTATTTT	TRBV11-3	TRBD2	.	TRBJ2-3
CASAHYKRSYNEQFF	TGCGCCAGCGCACACTATAAGAGGTCGTACAATGAGCAGTTCTTC	TRBV5-1	.	.	TRBJ2-1
CAISEKLDGGTDTQYF	TGTGCCATCAGTGAGAAACTAGATGGAGGCACAGATACGCAGTATTTT	TRBV10-3	.	.	TRBJ2-3
CASSPGGDTEAFF	TGCGCCAGCAGCCCGGGCGGGGACACTGAAGCTTTCTTT	TRBV5-1	.	.	TRBJ1-1
CAWGTLRHEQFF	TGTGCCTGGGGCACTCTGAGGCATGAGCAGTTCTTC	TRBV30	.	.	TRBJ2-1
CASSLEGVSYNEQFF	TGTGCCAGCAGTTTAGAAGGGGTCTCCTACAATGAGCAGTTCTTC	TRBV27	.	.	TRBJ2-1
CASSGGQAADTQYF	TGCGCCAGCAGCGGCGGACAGGCGGCAGATACGCAGTATTTT	TRBV5-1	TRBD1	.	TRBJ2-3
CATSRGAGGAETQYF	TGTGCCACCAGCAGGGGAGCGGGAGGGGCGGAGACCCAGTACTTC	TRBV15	TRBD2	.	TRBJ2-5
CASSLKGTSGGTDTQYF	TGTGCCAGCAGCTTGAAGGGGACTAGCGGGGGGACAGATACGCAGTATTTT	TRBV5-4	TRBD2	.	TRBJ2-3
CASRSFTGANTGELFF	TGTGCCAGCAGATCTTTTACAGGGGCGAACACCGGGGAGCTGTTTTTT	TRBV11-1	TRBD1	.	TRBJ2-2
CASSLAGTEKLFF	TGTGCCAGCAGCTTAGCGGGTACGGAAAAACTGTTTTTT	TRBV11-3	.	.	TRBJ1-4
CASSLLADSYNEQFF	TGCGCCAGCAGCCTGCTAGCGGACTCCTACAATGAGCAGTTCTTC	TRBV5-1	TRBD2	once	TRBJ2-1
CASSGYEREVYNEQFF	TGTGCCAGCTCAGGGTACGAGCGGGAGGTTTACAATGAGCAGTTCTTC	TRBV18	TRBD2	.	TRBJ2-1
CASSLSGDGTGELFF	TGTGCCAGCAGCTTATCAGGGGATGGCACCGGGGAGCTGTTTTTT	TRBV7-3	.	.	TRBJ2-2
CASSQDRSGGSDTQYF	TGTGCCAGCAGCCAAGATAGAAGCGGGGGGTCAGATACGCAGTATTTT	TRBV4-2	TRBD2	.	TRBJ2-3
CASSPRTSGQQETQYF	TGTGCCAGCAGCCCACGGACTAGCGGGCAGCAAGAGACCCAGTACTTC	TRBV7-6	TRBD2	.	TRBJ2-5
CASSLGLAANEQFF	TGCGCCAGCAGCTTGGGACTAGCGGCCAATGAGCAGTTCTTC	TRBV5-1	TRBD2	.	TRBJ2-1
CASSIARISNQPQHF	TGTGCCAGTAGTATAGCCAGAATCAGCAATCAGCCCCAGCATTTT	TRBV19	.	.	TRBJ1-5
CASSPYRDRYTDTQYF	TGTGCCAGCAGCCCCTATCGGGACAGGTATACAGATACGCAGTATTTT	TRBV28	TRBD1	few	TRBJ2-3
CASSPTAGPQVRSYEQYF	TGTGCCAGCAGCCCCACGGCGGGACCCCAAGTGAGGTCCTACGAGCAGTACTTC	TRBV7-3	.	.	TRBJ2-7
CASSLGRAGELFF	TGTGCCAGCAGCTTAGGGAGGGCCGGGGAGCTGTTTTTT	TRBV11-2	.	.	TRBJ2-2
CAWSVPRYYTEAFF	TGTGCCTGGAGTGTACCCAGGTATTACACTGAAGCTTTCTTT	TRBV30	.	.	TRBJ1-1
CAWSAELIEQFF	TGTGCCTGGAGTGCCGAGTTGATTGAGCAGTTCTTC	TRBV30	.	.	TRBJ2-1
CASSRQGNEQFF	TGTGCCAGCAGCCGTCAGGGCAATGAGCAGTTCTTC	TRBV7-9	.	.	TRBJ2-1
CATQGDTSTDTQYF	TGTGCCACCCAAGGGGACACGAGCACAGATACGCAGTATTTT	TRBV6-5	.	once	TRBJ2-3
CASSELASGANVLTF	TGTGCCAGCAGTGAACTGGCCTCTGGGGCCAACGTCCTGACTTTC	TRBV2	.	.	TRBJ2-6
CASSIRRAGRGSVEQYF	TGTGCCAGTAGTATCCGTAGGGCGGGAAGAGGATCGGTCGAGCAGTACTTC	TRBV19	.	.	TRBJ2-7
CASRIQGGTGELFF	TGTGCCAGCAGGATACAGGGTGGCACCGGGGAGCTGTTTTTT	TRBV9	.	.	TRBJ2-2
CASSQDPRYREQFF	TGCGCCAGCAGCCAAGATCCCCGCTACCGGGAGCAGTTCTTC	TRBV4-3	.	.	TRBJ2-1
CASSLPLGQGNTEAFF	TGTGCCAGCAGTCTTCCTCTCGGGCAGGGGAACACTGAAGCTTTCTTT	TRBV28	.	.	TRBJ1-1
CASSRTGPAFF	TGCGCCAGCTCTCGGACTGGACCAGCTTTCTTT	TRBV23-1	.	.	TRBJ1-1
CASSLGGGDEQFF	TGTGCCAGCAGCTTAGGGGGAGGGGATGAGCAGTTCTTC	TRBV7-6	TRBD2	.	TRBJ2-1
CASKIRDSSYNEQFF	TGTGCCAGTAAGATTCGCGACAGCTCCTACAATGAGCAGTTCTTC	TRBV19	.	.	TRBJ2-1